Described below is a single T cell receptor (beta chain) sequence and its context. This record comes from a study of blood T cell repertoires in COVID-19. Study at large: In each case, the material was cDNA or gDNA derived from T cells, B-cell-depleted T cells, or PBMCs.

Clones were read by immunoSEQ multiplex PCR, and TCRdb kept only the in-frame ones, dropping some. The data hold roughly 200,000 clones, with 84% observed a single time. Germline values: CDR1 LNHDA, CDR2 SQIVND (reference sequence). V lost 3 bases and J 0 bases, leaving 9 bases between the germline ends. The CDR3 is 15 amino acids. The chain carries TRBV19 and TRBJ1-3, with D perhaps matching TRBD1 (5 bases). The clonotype originates from a human donor in a cohort sampled during active COVID-19. Sequenced sample: peripheral blood. CDR3 sequence reads: CASSIGHVSGNTIYF. The CDR3 DNA is TGTGCCAGTAGTATTGGACACGTCTCTGGAAACACCATATATTTT.